This T cell receptor (beta chain) originates from a study of beta chain features in type 1 diabetes. Whole-study context: There were 107,917,701 sorted cells examined across all samples.

Overall study findings and caveats: Significant though moderate, a shortening of TCRB CDR3s appeared in all four CD4+ subsets of Type 1 diabetes patients. Comparison showed that naive, central memory and Treg TCRB repertoires appeared more similar among patients than among healthy donors.

Reverse transcribing all isolated RNA meant expressed TCRB transcripts were sequenced. Assay used: immunoSEQ multiplex PCR; TCRdb lists only in-frame clones, some missing. The profile shows fewer than 150,000 clones, around 7% of them singletons. Germline loops: CDR1 SQVTM, CDR2 ANQGSEA. The CDR3 totals 14 residues. V was cut by 4 bases and J by 6 bases, with 16 bases left in between. This clone was recorded a few times. No antigen is known for it. The chain uses TRBV29-1 and TRBJ2-1; D may be TRBD1 (5 bases). The TCR originated in a woman aged 25 to 39 in good health. Input material: central memory CD4+ T cells from blood. The CDR3 nucleotides read TGCAGCGTTGTTCCAGGGATAAAGATCAATGAGCAGTTCTTC. This sequence encodes CSVVPGIKINEQFF.